The 30 T cell receptor beta chains reported below all come from one sample, sequenced in a study of T cell therapy after organ transplantation. Assay: immunoSEQ multiplex PCR; the TCRdb copy retains only in-frame clones and omits some. The profile shows some 48,000 clones, about 95% of them singletons. These receptors' targets are unknown. The sample consisted of CD8+ T cells from blood, taken before autologous CMV-specific T cell therapy. The receptors stem from a human patient who had received a solid organ transplant and had CMV disease.

The V call is TRBV30, the J call TRBJ2-1; 7 bases align to TRBD1. The V and J ends lost 0 bases and 8 bases, in that order; junction bases with no gene match: 19. CDR1 is GTSNPN and CDR2 is SVGIG in the germline V gene (reference sequence). The CDR3 totals 18 residues. The DNA of the CDR3 is TGTGCCTGGAGTGTACTTTTAGGGGGCGTTGACGTGGAATATGAGCAGTTCTTC. Its protein product is CAWSVLLGGVDVEYEQFF.

This clone is a singleton in its sample. The CDR3 region has the DNA TGTGCCTGGGGACAGGGTGGAGGTGAAAAACTGTTTTTT. This encodes CAWGQGGGEKLFF. The chain employs TRBV30 and TRBJ1-4, with 8 bases aligning to TRBD1. J was trimmed by 7 bases and V by 5 bases; bases with no gene match: 6. The CDR3 is 13 residues long. Germline V lookup: CDR1 GTSNPN, CDR2 SVGIG (reference sequence).

V gene TRBV6-5 combines with J gene TRBJ1-3; D gene ambiguous. Germline CDR1 is MNHEY and CDR2 is SVGAGI. The CDR3 extends over 16 amino acids. Trimming stripped 0 bases from V and 2 bases from J, with 11 bases between. The CDR3 sequence is CASSYSSSGPGNTIYF. The DNA for the CDR3 is TGTGCCAGCAGTTACTCGAGTTCCGGTCCTGGAAACACCATATATTTT.

V is TRBV19 and J is TRBJ1-3; D remains ambiguous. The V end was cut by 5 bases, the J end by 3 bases, with 14 bases between. The germline CDR1 and CDR2 sequences are LNHDA and SQIVND (reference sequence). The CDR3 contains 15 residues. The CDR3 DNA is TGTGCCAGTAGTTACGGCCCAGCAGGTGGAAACACCATATATTTT. This sequence encodes CASSYGPAGGNTIYF.

The genes are TRBV19 and TRBJ2-7; 7 nucleotides match TRBD1. Germline V CDR1 and CDR2: LNHDA, SQIVND (reference sequence). The CDR3 is made up of 15 amino acids. The J segment lost 2 bases and the V segment lost 1 base, leaving 5 bases of the junction unmatched. Written as DNA, the CDR3 is TGTGCCAGTAGTATAGCTACAGGGGAGACCTACGAGCAGTACTTC. Its translation: CASSIATGETYEQYF.

The chain carries TRBV4-2 and TRBJ2-7; 8 bases map to TRBD1. Unmatched junction bases numbered 2, after V lost 0 bases and J lost 1 base. This CDR3 contains 15 residues. CDR1 and CDR2 from the germline V gene are LGHNA and YNFKEQ. The CDR3 spells CASSQDRTGSYEQYF. The CDR3 coding sequence is TGTGCCAGCAGCCAAGACAGGACAGGGTCCTACGAGCAGTACTTC.

This chain connects TRBV7-9 to TRBJ2-7; D unresolved. CDR1 and CDR2 (germline): SEHNR, FQNEAQ (reference sequence). The ends were cut back, 5 bases at V and 3 bases at J, with 11 bases in the middle. The CDR3 sequence is 13 residues long. The CDR3 reads CASSPPSNYEQYF. The CDR3 bases are TGTGCCAGCAGCCCCCCCTCAAACTACGAGCAGTACTTC. Full variable domain (remainder filled in from reference TRBV7-9 and TRBJ2-7): DTGVSQNPRHKITKRGQNVTFRCDPISEHNRLYWYRQTLGQGPEFLTYFQNEAQLEKSRLLSDRFSAERPKGSFSTLEIQRTEQGDSAMYLCASSPPSNYEQYFGPGTRLTVT.

This clone was seen just once. J is TRBJ1-1 and V is TRBV7-9; D gene unclear. V lost 5 bases, J lost 7 bases, and 11 bases lay in between. This CDR3 has 12 amino acids. Germline V lookup: CDR1 SEHNR, CDR2 FQNEAQ (reference sequence). In DNA, the CDR3 is TGTGCCAGCAGCCACGGCAGAGATGAAGCTTTCTTT. Its translation is CASSHGRDEAFF.

The chain has TRBV10-2 and TRBJ2-2, with 8 positions matching TRBD2. Trimming removed 8 bases from V and 2 bases from J; junction bases left unmatched: 7. Germline V gene data show CDR1 as WSHSY and CDR2 as SAAADI. The CDR3 sequence is 15 residues long. The CDR3, as DNA: TGCGCCAGCTTGAGCGGGGGCGCAAACACCGGGGAGCTGTTTTTT. It specifies CASLSGGANTGELFF.

The rearrangement uses TRBV14 and TRBJ2-1; D unresolved. Germline V gene lookup returns CDR1 SGHDN and CDR2 FVKESK. This CDR3 is 15 amino acids long. Between the trimmed V and J ends, which lost 2 bases and 0 bases, there was a span of 8 bases. CDR3 bases: TGTGCCAGCAGCCAATCCGCCCCCTCCTACAATGAGCAGTTCTTC. Translating it yields CASSQSAPSYNEQFF.

The rearrangement links TRBV9 to TRBJ2-2; 9 bases fit TRBD2. This CDR3 spans 16 amino acids. V was pared by 3 bases and J by 3 bases, with 6 bases of the junction left unmatched. The germline V gene has CDR1 SGDLS and CDR2 YYNGEE. The CDR3 sequence is CASSEGTSSHTGELFF. DNA of the CDR3: TGTGCCAGCAGCGAGGGGACTAGCAGCCACACCGGGGAGCTGTTTTTT.

This chain connects TRBV6-5 to TRBJ1-1; D possibly corresponds to TRBD1 (6 bases). Per the germline V gene, CDR1 is MNHEY and CDR2 is SVGAGI. The CDR3 extends over 15 amino acids. V shed 2 bases and J shed 1 base, with 11 bases lying between them. CDR3 bases: TGTGCCAGCAGTTACAAGACAGGCGCGAACACTGAAGCTTTCTTT. Translation: CASSYKTGANTEAFF.

The rearrangement joins TRBV27 to TRBJ1-4, with D tentatively TRBD1 (5 bases). The CDR3 runs to 15 residues. V was clipped by 7 bases and J by 7 bases, with 19 bases between them. Germline CDR1 and CDR2: MNHEY and SMNVEV (reference sequence). The CDR3 bases are TGTGCCAGCACAAAAGGGGCAGGGTTAAGTGAAAAACTGTTTTTT. Translation: CASTKGAGLSEKLFF.

The V gene is TRBV15, the J gene TRBJ2-7, with TRBD1 matching over 8 bases. CDR1 is LNHNV, CDR2 YYDKDF, per germline (reference sequence). The CDR3 sequence is 18 residues long. The V and J ends lost 2 bases and 2 bases, in that order; junction bases with no gene match: 14. In DNA, the CDR3 is TGTGCCACCAGCAGAATCGAGACAGGGGTTCGAGGGGCCTACGAGCAGTACTTC. Amino acids: CATSRIETGVRGAYEQYF.

The sample holds one count of this clone. The chain couples TRBV19 to TRBJ2-1; 7 bases fit TRBD1. The CDR3 is 13 amino acids. V was clipped by 6 bases and J by 7 bases; unmatched bases: 6. CDR1 and CDR2 from the germline V gene are LNHDA and SQIVND (reference sequence). CDR3: CASSTGAGNEQFF. The CDR3 bases are TGTGCCAGTAGCACAGGGGCCGGGAATGAGCAGTTCTTC.

This clone was seen only a few times. This chain joins TRBV4-1 and TRBJ1-2; D ambiguous. This CDR3 comprises 13 residues. The V end was cut by 1 base, the J end by 12 bases, with 15 bases between. Germline CDR1 is MGHRA and CDR2 is YSYEKL. CDR3: CASSQGAGIRDTF. CDR3 DNA: TGCGCCAGCAGCCAAGGCGCGGGCATCCGGGACACCTTC.

The V and J genes are TRBV10-2 and TRBJ1-4; 7 positions agree with TRBD1. CDR3 length: 14 amino acids. V was pared by 0 bases and J by 8 bases, with 3 bases of the junction left unmatched. Germline lookup yields CDR1 WSHSY and CDR2 SAAADI. CDR3 loop: CASSESYRGEKLFF. The CDR3 bases are TGCGCCAGCAGTGAGTCGTACAGGGGAGAAAAACTGTTTTTT.

This clone is a singleton in its sample. The chain has TRBV30 and TRBJ1-4, with 9 nucleotides matching TRBD1. The CDR3 is 14 amino acids. Per germline, CDR1 GTSNPN and CDR2 SVGIG (reference sequence). V was pared by 2 bases and J by 8 bases, with 6 bases of the junction left unmatched. The CDR3 sequence: CAWSPGQGREKLFF. The CDR3 bases are TGTGCCTGGAGTCCGGGACAGGGAAGGGAAAAACTGTTTTTT.

The chain links TRBV30 to TRBJ2-6; D tentatively fits TRBD1 or TRBD2 (6 bases each). V was clipped by 5 bases and J by 2 bases, with 10 bases between them. CDR3 length: 14 amino acids. CDR1 and CDR2 (germline): GTSNPN, SVGIG (reference sequence). This chain's CDR3 is CAWGGGTGANVLTF. The CDR3 DNA reads as TGTGCCTGGGGAGGGGGTACTGGGGCCAACGTCCTGACTTTC.

This chain links TRBV6-4 with TRBJ2-7; D may be TRBD2 (6 bases). Per germline, CDR1 MRHNA and CDR2 SNTAGT. There are 14 residues in the CDR3. Trimming pared 6 bases from V and 3 bases from J, leaving 15 bases between. The CDR3 DNA follows: TGTGCCAGCAGCGTCGGGGGATTTGACTACGAGCAGTACTTC. Translated: CASSVGGFDYEQYF.

The gene calls are TRBV29-1 and TRBJ2-1, with TRBD1 matching over 8 bases. The germline gives CDR1 SQVTM, CDR2 ANQGSEA. With V trimmed by 0 bases and J by 4 bases, 5 bases remained unmatched. The CDR3 covers 15 residues. The CDR3 loop is CSVEDRGQEYNEQFF. The CDR3 region has the DNA TGCAGCGTTGAAGATCGGGGACAGGAGTACAATGAGCAGTTCTTC.

This clone occurred once. V usage is TRBV12-5 and J usage is TRBJ1-2, with 7 bases aligning to TRBD1. From germline, CDR1 is LGHNT and CDR2 FRNRAP. The ends lost 3 bases at V and 1 base at J; junction bases unmatched: 8. The CDR3 is 16 residues long. CDR3 region: CASGFPDRDLNYGYTF. DNA of the CDR3: TGTGCTAGTGGTTTTCCCGACAGGGACCTTAACTATGGCTACACCTTC.

The rearrangement links TRBV29-1 to TRBJ1-1; D gene uncertain. Germline loops: CDR1 SQVTM, CDR2 ANQGSEA. This CDR3 comprises 10 residues. The V end lost 3 bases, the J end lost 7 bases, and 6 bases lay between the germline ends. CDR3 DNA sequence: TGCAGCGTTGAGGACTTTGAAGCTTTCTTT. Encoded protein: CSVEDFEAFF.

V is TRBV19 and J is TRBJ1-2, with D unresolved. The CDR3 is made up of 17 amino acids. Trimming pared 2 bases from V and 6 bases from J, leaving 22 bases between. Germline V CDR1 and CDR2: LNHDA, SQIVND (reference sequence). In DNA, the CDR3 is TGTGCCAGTAGTATAATGGTAGACATTTCAGCTCCCGATGGCTACACCTTC. Residues: CASSIMVDISAPDGYTF.

The chain is built from TRBV11-2 and TRBJ2-5; TRBD2 agrees at 13 bases. The CDR3 runs 16 residues. Germline CDR1 is SGHAT and CDR2 is FQNNGV. The junction had 4 bases not matched to a gene; V was cut back by 4 bases and J by 2 bases. This CDR3 reads CASSSTSGRSQETQYF. The CDR3 DNA follows: TGTGCCAGCAGCTCGACTAGCGGGAGGTCACAAGAGACCCAGTACTTC.

V gene TRBV5-1 combines with J gene TRBJ1-1; TRBD1 aligns across 8 bases. This CDR3 comprises 16 residues. Germline CDR1 SGHRS, CDR2 YFSETQ. Germline trimming cut 2 bases from V and 0 bases from J; bases unmatched to any gene: 6. In DNA form, the CDR3 reads TGCGCCAGCAGCTTTGGACAGGGTATGATGAACACTGAAGCTTTCTTT. Amino acid sequence: CASSFGQGMMNTEAFF.

The chain links TRBV7-9 to TRBJ2-5; D not certain. The CDR3 consists of 10 residues. Germline V lookup: CDR1 SEHNR, CDR2 FQNEAQ (reference sequence). The germline V and J ends were trimmed by 5 bases and 3 bases, with 1 base remaining between them. CDR3 residues: CASSEETQYF. CDR3 coding DNA: TGTGCCAGCAGCGAAGAGACCCAGTACTTC. Combining the CDR3 with reference TRBV7-9 and TRBJ2-5 gives the whole variable domain DTGVSQNPRHKITKRGQNVTFRCDPISEHNRLYWYRQTLGQGPEFLTYFQNEAQLEKSRLLSDRFSAERPKGSFSTLEIQRTEQGDSAMYLCASSEETQYFGPGTRLLVL.

This chain links TRBV10-1 with TRBJ2-3; 12 positions match TRBD2. The V segment lost 2 bases and the J segment 1 base; nucleotides outside the gene matches: 13. The length of the CDR3 is 20 residues. CDR1 and CDR2 (germline): WNHNN, SYGVQD (reference sequence). CDR3 region: CASSEVVERTSGTGTDTQYF. The CDR3 nucleotides read TGCGCCAGCAGTGAGGTAGTGGAGAGGACTAGCGGGACCGGCACAGATACGCAGTATTTT.

DNA for the CDR3: TGTGCCAGTAGTACCCGACGGGACCGCTCGAACTATGGCTACACCTTC. This gives the protein CASSTRRDRSNYGYTF. The genes are TRBV19 and TRBJ1-2; tentatively, D is TRBD1 (5 bases). This CDR3 region has 16 residues. CDR1 LNHDA and CDR2 SQIVND come from the germline V gene (reference sequence). Trimming stripped 4 bases from V and 2 bases from J, with 17 bases between.

The chain couples TRBV13 to TRBJ1-2; D is undetermined. V was clipped by 2 bases and J by 4 bases, with 11 bases between them. The CDR3 spans 14 residues. Germline V gene lookup returns CDR1 PRHDT and CDR2 FYEKMQ (reference sequence). This CDR3 is CASSLMFAVYGYTF. The CDR3 coding sequence is TGTGCCAGCAGCTTAATGTTCGCGGTCTATGGCTACACCTTC.